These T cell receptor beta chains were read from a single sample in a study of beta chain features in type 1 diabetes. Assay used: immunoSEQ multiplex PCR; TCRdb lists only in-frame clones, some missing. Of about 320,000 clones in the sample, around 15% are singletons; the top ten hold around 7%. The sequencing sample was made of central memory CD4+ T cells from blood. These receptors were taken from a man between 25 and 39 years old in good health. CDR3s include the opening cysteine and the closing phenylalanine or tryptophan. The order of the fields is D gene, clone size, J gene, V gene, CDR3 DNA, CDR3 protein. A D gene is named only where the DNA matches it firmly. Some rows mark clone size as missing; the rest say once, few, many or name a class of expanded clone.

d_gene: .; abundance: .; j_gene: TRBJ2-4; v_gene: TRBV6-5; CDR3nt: TGTGCCAGCAGTTTTGGCCTAGCTAACATTCAGTACTTC; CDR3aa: CASSFGLANIQYF
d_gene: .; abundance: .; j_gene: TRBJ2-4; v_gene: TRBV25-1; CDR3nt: TGTGCCAGCAGCCTGGGAGCCGGTTCTCTTCAGTACTTC; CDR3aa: CASSLGAGSLQYF
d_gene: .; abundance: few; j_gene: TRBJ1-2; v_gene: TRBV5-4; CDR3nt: TGTGCCAGCAGCCGGGGCAACGAACCCTATGGCTACACCTTC; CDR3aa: CASSRGNEPYGYTF
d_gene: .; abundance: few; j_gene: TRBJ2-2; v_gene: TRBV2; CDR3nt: TGTGCCAGCAGCTTAGGACCCGCGAACACCGGGGAGCTGTTTTTT; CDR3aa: CASSLGPANTGELFF
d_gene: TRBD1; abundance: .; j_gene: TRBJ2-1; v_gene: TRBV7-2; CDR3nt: TGTGCCAGCAGCCGGGACAGGGTTCACAATGAGCAGTTCTTC; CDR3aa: CASSRDRVHNEQFF
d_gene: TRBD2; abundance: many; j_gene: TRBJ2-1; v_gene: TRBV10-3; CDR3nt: TGTGCCGGCGGGACTAGCTCCTACAATGAGCAGTTCTTC; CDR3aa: CAGGTSSYNEQFF
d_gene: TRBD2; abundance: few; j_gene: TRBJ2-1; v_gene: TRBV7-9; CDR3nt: TGTGCCAGCAGCTCAAGCAGGGGGACTAGCGGGTTTTACAATGAGCAGTTCTTC; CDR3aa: CASSSSRGTSGFYNEQFF
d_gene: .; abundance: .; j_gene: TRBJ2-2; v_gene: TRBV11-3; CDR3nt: TGTGCCAGCAGCCCACGTTCAGGGGGGGAGCTGTTTTTT; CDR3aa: CASSPRSGGELFF
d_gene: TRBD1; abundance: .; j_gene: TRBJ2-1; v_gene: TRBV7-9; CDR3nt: TGTGCCAGCGACGCGACAGGGTTAGGGCATGAGCAGTTCTTC; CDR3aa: CASDATGLGHEQFF
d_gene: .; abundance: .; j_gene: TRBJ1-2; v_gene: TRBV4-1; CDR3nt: TGCGCCAGCAGTCTGGACGGAAAATATGGCTACACCTTC; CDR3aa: CASSLDGKYGYTF
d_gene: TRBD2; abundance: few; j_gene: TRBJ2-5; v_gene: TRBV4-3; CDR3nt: TGCGCCAGCAGCACTAGCGGCGGGCAGGGCCGCGGTGACCAGTACTTC; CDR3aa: CASSTSGGQGRGDQYF
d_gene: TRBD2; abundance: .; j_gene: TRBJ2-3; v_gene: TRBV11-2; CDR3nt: TGTGCCAGCAGCCTAACTAGCGGAGGGGTGGGGACAGATACGCAGTATTTT; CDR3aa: CASSLTSGGVGTDTQYF
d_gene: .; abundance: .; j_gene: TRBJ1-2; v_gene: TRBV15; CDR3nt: TGTGCCACCAGCAGAGATGAGATTGCTAACTATGGCTACACCTTC; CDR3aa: CATSRDEIANYGYTF
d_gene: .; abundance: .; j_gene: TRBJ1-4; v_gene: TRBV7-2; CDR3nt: TGTGCCAGCAGCCGAGGGACGGCAAATGAAAAACTGTTTTTT; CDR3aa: CASSRGTANEKLFF
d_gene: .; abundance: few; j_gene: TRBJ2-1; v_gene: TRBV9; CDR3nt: TGTGCCAGCAGCGTAAGCAAGGGAACAGGGTACAATGAGCAGTTCTTC; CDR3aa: CASSVSKGTGYNEQFF
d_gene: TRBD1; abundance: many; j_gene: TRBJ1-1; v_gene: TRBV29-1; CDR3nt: TGCAGCGGGACAGGGATGAACACTGAAGCTTTCTTT; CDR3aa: CSGTGMNTEAFF
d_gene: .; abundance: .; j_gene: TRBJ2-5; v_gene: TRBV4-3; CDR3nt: TGCGCCAGCAGCCAATACGGTGGGACGACGTACCAAGAGACCCAGTACTTC; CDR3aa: CASSQYGGTTYQETQYF
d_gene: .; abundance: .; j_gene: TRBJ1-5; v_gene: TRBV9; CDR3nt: TGTGCCAGCAGCGTAGACTCGCGAAGCAATCAGCCCCAGCATTTT; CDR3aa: CASSVDSRSNQPQHF
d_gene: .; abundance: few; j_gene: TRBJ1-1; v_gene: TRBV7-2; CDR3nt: TGTGCCAGCAGCTTACGGGGGGGAATGAACACTGAAGCTTTCTTT; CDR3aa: CASSLRGGMNTEAFF
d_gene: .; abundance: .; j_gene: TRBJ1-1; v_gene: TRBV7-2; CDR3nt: TGTGCCAGCAGCTTACGGCAGGGGCGAGCTTTCTTT; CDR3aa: CASSLRQGRAFF
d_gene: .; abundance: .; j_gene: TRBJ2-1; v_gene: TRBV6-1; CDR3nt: TGTGCCAGCCAACCGAGCTACAATGAGCAGTTCTTC; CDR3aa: CASQPSYNEQFF
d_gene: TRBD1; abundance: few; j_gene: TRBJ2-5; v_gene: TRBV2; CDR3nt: TGTGCCAGCAGTGAAGCGCGGGTAGCAGGGGGCATAGAGACCCAGTACTTC; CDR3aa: CASSEARVAGGIETQYF
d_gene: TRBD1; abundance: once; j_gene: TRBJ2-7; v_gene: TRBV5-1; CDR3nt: TGCGCCAGCAGCTTGGCGGACAGGGACTCGCTATCCGTCCACGAGCAGTACTTC; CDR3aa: CASSLADRDSLSVHEQYF
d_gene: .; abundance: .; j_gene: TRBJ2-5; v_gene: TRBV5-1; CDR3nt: TGTGCCAGCAGCTTGCCCCCAGGCGAGACCCAGTACTTC; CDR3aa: CASSLPPGETQYF
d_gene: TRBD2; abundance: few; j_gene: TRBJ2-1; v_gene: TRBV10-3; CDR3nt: TGTGCCAGCAGTGGGACTAGCGGGTTCAATGAGCAGTTCTTC; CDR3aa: CASSGTSGFNEQFF
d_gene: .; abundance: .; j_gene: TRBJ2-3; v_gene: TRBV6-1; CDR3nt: TGTGCCAGCAGTGAACCGGGTCTGGGAGATACGCAGTATTTT; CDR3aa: CASSEPGLGDTQYF
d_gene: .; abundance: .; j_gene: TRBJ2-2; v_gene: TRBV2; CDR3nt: TGTGCCAGCACCCCCAGGGACGGGGAGCTGTTTTTT; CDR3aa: CASTPRDGELFF
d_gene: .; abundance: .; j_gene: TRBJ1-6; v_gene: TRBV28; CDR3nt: TGTGCCAGCAGTTTATCCCTCGGGTTGGTCTATTCACCCCTCCACTTT; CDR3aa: CASSLSLGLVYSPLHF
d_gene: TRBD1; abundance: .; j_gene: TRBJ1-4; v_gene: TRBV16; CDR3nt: TGTGCCAGCAGCCGTCCCGGGACAGGGGATGAAAAACTGTTTTTT; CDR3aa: CASSRPGTGDEKLFF
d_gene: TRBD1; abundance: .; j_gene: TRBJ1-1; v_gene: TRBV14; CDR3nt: TGTGCCAGCAGCTCCCTAGGACAGGAGGGCGCTGAAGCTTTCTTT; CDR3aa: CASSSLGQEGAEAFF
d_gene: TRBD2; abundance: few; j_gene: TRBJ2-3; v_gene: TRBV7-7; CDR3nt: TGTGCCAGCAGCCCCCGCCTAGCGGGGACGCGGGCGCAGTATTTT; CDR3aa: CASSPRLAGTRAQYF
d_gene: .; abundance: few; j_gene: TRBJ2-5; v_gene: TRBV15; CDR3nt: TGTGCCACCAGCAGAGATCATGAGACCCAGTACTTC; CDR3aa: CATSRDHETQYF
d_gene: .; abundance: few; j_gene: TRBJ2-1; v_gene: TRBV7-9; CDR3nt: TGTGCCAGCAGCCCCCTGGGTCACAAAAACAATGAGCAGTTCTTC; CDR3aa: CASSPLGHKNNEQFF
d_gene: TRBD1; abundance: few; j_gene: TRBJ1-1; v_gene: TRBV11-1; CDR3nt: TGTGCCAGCAGCACAAGACAGGGATCCACTGAAGCTTTCTTT; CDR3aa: CASSTRQGSTEAFF
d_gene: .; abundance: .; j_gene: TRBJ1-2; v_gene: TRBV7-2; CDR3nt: TGTGCCAGCAGCTTAGAGACGACAGGTTCTAACTATGGCTACACCTTC; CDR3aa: CASSLETTGSNYGYTF
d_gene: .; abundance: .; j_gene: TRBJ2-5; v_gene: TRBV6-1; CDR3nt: TGTGCCAGTAGTGAAATGGTGGGAGTGGAGACCCAGTACTTC; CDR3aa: CASSEMVGVETQYF
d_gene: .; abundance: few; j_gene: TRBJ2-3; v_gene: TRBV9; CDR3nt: TGTGCCAGCGGAGTAGGAACAGATACGCAGTATTTT; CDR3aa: CASGVGTDTQYF